These T cell receptor beta chains were read from a single sample in a study of cytomegalovirus exposure and HLA in healthy donors. Here immunoSEQ multiplex PCR was the method, and the copy in TCRdb shows in-frame clones only, minus some. The sample consists of 140,000 to 150,000 clones, approximately 80% of them appearing once. Sequences were obtained from PBMCs. These receptors originate from a female donor in good health and CMV-seronegative. The CDR3 runs from the conserved cysteine through the conserved F or W. Each record gives: D gene, clone size, V gene, J gene, CDR3 protein, CDR3 DNA. D genes are given only for firm matches. Size tells how often a clone was seen (once, few, many) or the class of an expanded clone, and some rows leave it out.

D: -
size: once
V: TRBV19
J: TRBJ1-1
CDR3: CASSWGGDTEAFF
DNA: TGTGCCAGTAGTTGGGGGGGGGACACTGAAGCTTTCTTT

D: TRBD1
size: -
V: TRBV15
J: TRBJ1-3
CDR3: CATSRVRVGDRVYGNTIYF
DNA: TGTGCCACCAGCAGAGTCCGGGTCGGGGACAGGGTCTATGGAAACACCATATATTTT

D: TRBD2
size: once
V: TRBV19
J: TRBJ2-1
CDR3: CASSPGTRNEQFF
DNA: TGTGCCAGTAGTCCCGGGACTAGGAATGAGCAGTTCTTC

D: -
size: few
V: TRBV5-1
J: TRBJ1-1
CDR3: CASSLIRDTEAFF
DNA: TGCGCCAGCAGCCTGATTCGAGACACTGAAGCTTTCTTT

D: TRBD1
size: -
V: TRBV7-2
J: TRBJ2-3
CDR3: CASSRQNTGVADTQYF
DNA: TGTGCCAGCAGCCGACAAAATACAGGGGTGGCAGATACGCAGTATTTT

D: TRBD1
size: once
V: TRBV5-5
J: TRBJ1-1
CDR3: CASSMIRQGGGTEAFF
DNA: TGTGCCAGCAGCATGATTCGACAGGGAGGTGGGACTGAAGCTTTCTTT

D: TRBD1
size: few
V: TRBV10-3
J: TRBJ1-5
CDR3: CAISGGTADQPQHF
DNA: TGTGCCATCAGTGGGGGGACAGCCGATCAGCCCCAGCATTTT

D: -
size: -
V: TRBV28
J: TRBJ1-1
CDR3: CASSEEIGGEAFF
DNA: TGTGCCAGCAGCGAGGAGATAGGGGGTGAAGCTTTCTTT

D: -
size: -
V: TRBV5-1
J: TRBJ1-1
CDR3: CASSGEVPEGAFF
DNA: TGCGCCAGCAGCGGTGAGGTGCCGGAGGGGGCTTTCTTT

D: TRBD2
size: -
V: TRBV6-1
J: TRBJ2-1
CDR3: CASSGGLAGGYEQFF
DNA: TGTGCCAGCAGTGGGGGACTAGCGGGGGGCTATGAGCAGTTCTTC

D: -
size: -
V: TRBV7-9
J: TRBJ1-1
CDR3: CASSLALGQISGTTEAFF
DNA: TGTGCCAGCAGCTTAGCCCTTGGACAGATCTCAGGAACCACTGAAGCTTTCTTT

D: -
size: -
V: TRBV28
J: TRBJ1-2
CDR3: CASSLARQSAIGYTF
DNA: TGTGCCAGCAGTTTGGCGAGACAGTCGGCTATCGGCTACACCTTC

D: -
size: few
V: TRBV9
J: TRBJ1-2
CDR3: CASSVEADLGGYTF
DNA: TGTGCCAGCAGCGTAGAAGCGGACTTAGGAGGCTACACCTTC

D: TRBD2
size: -
V: TRBV5-4
J: TRBJ2-1
CDR3: CASRSGLVGFDEQFF
DNA: TGTGCCAGCCGTTCTGGACTAGTTGGTTTCGATGAGCAGTTCTTC

D: -
size: -
V: TRBV18
J: TRBJ1-1
CDR3: CASSPGNLNTEAFF
DNA: TGTGCCAGCTCACCGGGCAACCTGAACACTGAAGCTTTCTTT

D: -
size: -
V: TRBV28
J: TRBJ2-7
CDR3: CATSLTYEQYF
DNA: TGTGCCACCTCTTTAACCTACGAGCAGTACTTC

D: -
size: -
V: TRBV5-5
J: TRBJ2-7
CDR3: CASSYTYEQYF
DNA: TGTGCCAGCAGCTACACCTACGAGCAGTACTTC

D: TRBD2
size: -
V: TRBV9
J: TRBJ2-1
CDR3: CASSVVSGSYNEQFF
DNA: TGTGCCAGCAGCGTAGTTAGCGGGAGCTACAATGAGCAGTTCTTC

D: -
size: -
V: TRBV4-3
J: TRBJ2-7
CDR3: CASSQRRGGATYEQYF
DNA: TGCGCCAGCAGCCAACGAAGGGGGGGCGCTACCTACGAGCAGTACTTC

D: -
size: -
V: TRBV7-3
J: TRBJ2-2
CDR3: CASSPTIAGELFF
DNA: TGTGCCAGCAGCCCAACCATAGCCGGGGAGCTGTTTTTT

D: TRBD1
size: once
V: TRBV7-6
J: TRBJ2-2
CDR3: CASSLGQGGELFF
DNA: TGTGCCAGCAGCTTGGGACAGGGAGGGGAGCTGTTTTTT

D: TRBD2
size: once
V: TRBV7-8
J: TRBJ2-7
CDR3: CASSLAGGTAEQYF
DNA: TGTGCCAGCAGCTTAGCCGGGGGGACGGCCGAGCAGTACTTC

D: -
size: -
V: TRBV7-6
J: TRBJ2-1
CDR3: CASSLSGLNEQFF
DNA: TGTGCCAGCAGCTTGAGCGGGCTCAATGAGCAGTTCTTC

D: TRBD2
size: once
V: TRBV29-1
J: TRBJ2-7
CDR3: CSVGGGRVHEQYF
DNA: TGCAGCGTTGGGGGGGGGAGGGTCCACGAGCAGTACTTC

D: -
size: -
V: TRBV6-6
J: TRBJ1-1
CDR3: CASSNPGENTEAFF
DNA: TGTGCCAGCAGTAACCCAGGGGAGAACACTGAAGCTTTCTTT

D: -
size: few
V: TRBV30
J: TRBJ1-1
CDR3: CAWSLNSIYTEAFF
DNA: TGTGCCTGGAGTCTTAACAGCATTTACACTGAAGCTTTCTTT

D: -
size: -
V: TRBV2
J: TRBJ1-1
CDR3: CASSELVVNTEAFF
DNA: TGTGCCAGCAGTGAATTGGTAGTGAACACTGAAGCTTTCTTT

D: -
size: -
V: TRBV12-5
J: TRBJ1-1
CDR3: CASGNSGNTEAFF
DNA: TGTGCTAGTGGAAATAGTGGGAACACTGAAGCTTTCTTT

D: -
size: -
V: TRBV15
J: TRBJ1-5
CDR3: CATSRVGRGQPQHF
DNA: TGTGCCACCAGCAGAGTGGGGAGGGGTCAGCCCCAGCATTTT

D: -
size: -
V: TRBV10-3
J: TRBJ1-4
CDR3: CAIRLDSNEKLFF
DNA: TGTGCCATCAGGCTAGACAGCAATGAAAAACTGTTTTTT

D: -
size: once
V: TRBV2
J: TRBJ2-2
CDR3: CASSSTGLNTGELFF
DNA: TGTGCCAGCAGTTCGACAGGCTTGAACACCGGGGAGCTGTTTTTT

D: TRBD1
size: -
V: TRBV9
J: TRBJ1-2
CDR3: CASSRELGTGNGYTF
DNA: TGTGCCAGCAGCAGGGAGCTCGGGACAGGGAATGGCTACACCTTC

D: TRBD1
size: few
V: TRBV5-6
J: TRBJ1-1
CDR3: CASSLGAGTGWGDTEAFF
DNA: TGTGCCAGCAGCTTGGGGGCGGGGACAGGGTGGGGGGACACTGAAGCTTTCTTT

D: TRBD2
size: -
V: TRBV9
J: TRBJ2-5
CDR3: CASSGSGRAAETQYF
DNA: TGTGCCAGCAGCGGTAGCGGGAGGGCCGCCGAGACCCAGTACTTC